This TCR beta chain was captured in a study of tumor-infiltrating lymphocytes in primary liver carcinoma. Total RNA amounting to roughly 0.5 ug was the source from which TCR beta cDNA was made with a constant-region primer. Researchers made the TCR beta libraries by running three nested multiplex PCR rounds with slightly modified ARM-PCR. TRBV1-TRBV30 forward primers and a C-beta reverse primer were used in the first two PCR rounds, which each ran for about 10 cycles. TCRdb re-derived calls from the multiplex PCR reads in MiXCR, one entry per CDR3 protein. The sample carries 90,000 to 150,000 distinct CDR3 sequences, around 70% recorded once. Germline-derived CDR1 and CDR2 are SEHNR and FQNEAQ (reference sequence). This CDR3 region has 16 residues. Starting material for RNA and DNA co-extraction consisted of about 19-32 mg of unsorted bulk tissue. Comments on this clonotype: Mismatch with germline at one junction end may stem from a read error.

This TCR derives from a woman aged 55-69 years with primary liver carcinoma and hepatitis B virus infection. This sequence joins TRBV7-9 and TRBJ2-1, with D possibly being TRBD2 (5 bases). Sequencing was done on a sample of tumor-adjacent normal liver tissue. The CDR3 sequence is CASSLSSVVVGIELFF. The CDR3 DNA follows: TGTGCCAGCAGCTTATCATCGGTGGTAGTCGGGATTGAGCTGTTCTTC.